This T cell receptor (beta chain) was identified in a study of spatial heterogeneity in lung cancer. Study-level points and caveats: Whereas they appeared in blood less at follow-up, ubiquitous expanded tumor TCRs appeared there more at resection.

In germline, CDR1 is SQVTM, CDR2 ANQGSEA. V was cut by 4 bases and J by 8 bases, with 14 bases left in between. The CDR3 consists of 12 residues. Documented time point: sample taken at primary tumor resection. Samples were donated by 72 untreated early-stage non-small cell lung cancer patients. The study sequenced unsorted whole RNA from tumor, nontumor lung or frozen PBMC. This clonotype was recorded at least ten times. Antigen: not known. Unique molecular identifiers, one per molecule, were present on every TCR cDNA molecule. Each CDR3 protein gets one entry after TCRdb re-called the 5' RACE reads with MiXCR. The sample comprises over 50,000 distinct CDR3 sequences, approximately 6.3% of which are singletons, and roughly 14% rests with the top ten.

The V call is TRBV29-1, the J call TRBJ1-2, with a weak D call TRBD1 (6 bases). The sample consisted of PBMCs, taken at surgery. The source of this sequence is a female donor with early-stage non-small cell lung cancer. The CDR3 DNA is TGCAGCGTTGTTGCAGGGACAAGGGGCTACACCTTC. Encoded protein: CSVVAGTRGYTF.